This TCR beta chain was profiled in a study of blood T cell repertoires in COVID-19. The wider study: Sites across the United States, Italy and Spain contributed samples from acute and convalescent COVID-19. T cells, B-cell-depleted T cells, or PBMCs supplied cDNA or gDNA.

Repertoires were generated with immunoSEQ multiplex PCR, while TCRdb's copy carries only in-frame clones and drops some. The data contain tens of thousands of clones, around 80% of them singletons. The germline V gene has CDR1 SEHNR and CDR2 FQNEAQ (reference sequence). The CDR3 is 16 residues long. Trimming took 5 bases from V and 0 from J, leaving 11 bases between them. The genes are TRBV7-9 and TRBJ2-6; perhaps TRBD1 as D (6 bases). The sample taken for sequencing was peripheral blood. This receptor was taken from a woman at least 80 years old with active or convalescent COVID-19. CDR3 protein: CASSLRDNSGANVLTF. The CDR3, as DNA: TGTGCCAGCAGCCTCCGGGACAACTCTGGGGCCAACGTCCTGACTTTC.